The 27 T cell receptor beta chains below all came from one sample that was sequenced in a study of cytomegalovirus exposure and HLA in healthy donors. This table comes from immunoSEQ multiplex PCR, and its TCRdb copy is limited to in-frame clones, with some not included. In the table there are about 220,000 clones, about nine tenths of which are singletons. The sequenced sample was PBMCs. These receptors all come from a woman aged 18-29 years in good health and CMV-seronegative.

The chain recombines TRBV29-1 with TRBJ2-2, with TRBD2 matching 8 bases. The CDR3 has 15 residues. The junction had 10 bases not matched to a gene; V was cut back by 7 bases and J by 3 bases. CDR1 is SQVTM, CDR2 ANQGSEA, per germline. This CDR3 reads CSGRAGARDTGELFF. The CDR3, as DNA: TGCAGCGGACGAGCGGGAGCGAGGGACACCGGGGAGCTGTTTTTT.

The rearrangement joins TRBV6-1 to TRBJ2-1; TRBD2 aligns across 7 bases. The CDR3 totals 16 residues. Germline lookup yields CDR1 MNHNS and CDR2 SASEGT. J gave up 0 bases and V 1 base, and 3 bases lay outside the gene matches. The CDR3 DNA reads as TGTGCCAGCAGTGAAGTGGGCGGGAGCTCCTACAATGAGCAGTTCTTC. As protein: CASSEVGGSSYNEQFF.

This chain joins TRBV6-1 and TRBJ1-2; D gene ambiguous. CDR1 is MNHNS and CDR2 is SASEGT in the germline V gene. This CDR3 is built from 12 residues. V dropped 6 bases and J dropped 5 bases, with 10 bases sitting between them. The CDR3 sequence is CASSERGYGYTF. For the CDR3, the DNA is TGTGCCAGCAGCGAAAGAGGGTATGGCTACACCTTC.

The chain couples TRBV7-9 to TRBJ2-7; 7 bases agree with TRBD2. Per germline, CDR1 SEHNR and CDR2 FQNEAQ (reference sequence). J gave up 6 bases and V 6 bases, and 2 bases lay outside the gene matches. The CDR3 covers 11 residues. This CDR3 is CASRGEGEQYF. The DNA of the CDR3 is TGTGCCAGCAGAGGGGAGGGCGAGCAGTACTTC.

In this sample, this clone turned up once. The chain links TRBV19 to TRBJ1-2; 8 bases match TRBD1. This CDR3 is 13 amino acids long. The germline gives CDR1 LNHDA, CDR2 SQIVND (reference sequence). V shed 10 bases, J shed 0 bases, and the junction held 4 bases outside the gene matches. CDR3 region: CAIGQGTNYGYTF. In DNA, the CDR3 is TGTGCCATCGGACAGGGCACTAACTATGGCTACACCTTC.

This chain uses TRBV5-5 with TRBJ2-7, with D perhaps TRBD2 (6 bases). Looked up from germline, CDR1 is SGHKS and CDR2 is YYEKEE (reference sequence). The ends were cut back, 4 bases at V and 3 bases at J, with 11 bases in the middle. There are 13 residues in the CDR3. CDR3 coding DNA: TGTGCCAGCAGCGCGGAGGGGATCTACGAGCAGTACTTC. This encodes CASSAEGIYEQYF.

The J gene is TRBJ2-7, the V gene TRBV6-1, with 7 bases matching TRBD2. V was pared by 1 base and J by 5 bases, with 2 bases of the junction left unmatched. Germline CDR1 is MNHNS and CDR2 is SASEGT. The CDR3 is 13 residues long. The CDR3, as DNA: TGTGCCAGCAGTGAAGTGGGGGGGGACGAGCAGTACTTC. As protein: CASSEVGGDEQYF.

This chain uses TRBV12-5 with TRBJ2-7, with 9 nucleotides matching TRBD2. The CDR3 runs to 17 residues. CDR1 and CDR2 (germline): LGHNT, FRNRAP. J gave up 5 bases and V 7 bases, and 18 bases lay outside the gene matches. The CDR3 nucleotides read TGTGCTAGTGCCCCCGTCCCTGGGCTAGCGGGAATCAACGAGCAGTACTTC. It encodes CASAPVPGLAGINEQYF.

The CDR3 region has the DNA TGTGCCAGCTCCAGGGAAATGAATCAGCCCCAGCATTTT. Amino acid sequence: CASSREMNQPQHF. The genes are TRBV6-1 and TRBJ1-5, with TRBD1 as a possible D gene (5 bases). This CDR3 contains 13 residues. Germline lookup yields CDR1 MNHNS and CDR2 SASEGT. Trimming removed 8 bases from V and 4 bases from J, with 12 bases in between.

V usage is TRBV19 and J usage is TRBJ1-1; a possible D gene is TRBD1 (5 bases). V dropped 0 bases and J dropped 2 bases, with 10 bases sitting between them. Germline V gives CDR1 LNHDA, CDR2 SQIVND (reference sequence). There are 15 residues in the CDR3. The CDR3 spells CASSIDRQINTEAFF. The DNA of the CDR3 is TGTGCCAGTAGTATAGATCGACAGATAAACACTGAAGCTTTCTTT.

CDR3 nucleotides: TGCGCCAGCAGCATTGGTTTAGCGGGAGAAGTGCAGTTCTTC. Its protein product is CASSIGLAGEVQFF. The chain employs TRBV5-1 and TRBJ2-1, with 9 bases matching TRBD2. CDR1 is SGHRS, CDR2 YFSETQ, per germline. This CDR3 spans 14 amino acids. V was pared by 4 bases and J by 12 bases, with 11 bases of the junction left unmatched. Looking up the rest from reference TRBV5-1 and TRBJ2-1 gives the full variable domain: KAGVTQTPRYLIKTRGQQVTLSCSPISGHRSVSWYQQTPGQGLQFLFEYFSETQRNKGNFPGRFSGRQFSNSRSEMNVSTLELGDSALYLCASSIGLAGEVQFFGPGTRLTVL.

CDR3 DNA: TGTGCCAGGGGGACTTCCTCCTACAATGAGCAGTTCTTC. Residues: CARGTSSYNEQFF. The chain combines TRBV2 with TRBJ2-1, with D possibly being TRBD2 (6 bases). V lost 9 bases and J lost 0, with 9 bases in between. The CDR3 extends over 13 amino acids. Germline values: CDR1 SNHLY, CDR2 FYNNEI.

The CDR3 sequence: CASSQESGGQETQYF. The CDR3 DNA is TGTGCCAGCAGCCAAGAGTCCGGGGGACAAGAGACCCAGTACTTC. The V call is TRBV4-2, the J call TRBJ2-5; a possible D gene is TRBD2 (6 bases). The CDR3 length is 15 residues. Per germline, CDR1 LGHNA and CDR2 YNFKEQ. The germline V and J ends were trimmed by 0 bases and 2 bases, with 10 bases remaining between them.

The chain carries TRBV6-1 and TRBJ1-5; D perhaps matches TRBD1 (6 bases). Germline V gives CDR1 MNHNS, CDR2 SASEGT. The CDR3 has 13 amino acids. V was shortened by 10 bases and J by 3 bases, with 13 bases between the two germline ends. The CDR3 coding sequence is TGTGCCACCCAAGGACAGAACAATCAGCCCCAGCATTTT. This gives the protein CATQGQNNQPQHF.

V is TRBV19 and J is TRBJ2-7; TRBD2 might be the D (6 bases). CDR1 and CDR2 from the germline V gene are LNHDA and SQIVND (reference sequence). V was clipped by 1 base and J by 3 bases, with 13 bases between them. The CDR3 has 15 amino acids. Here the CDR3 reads CASSIAPSENYEQYF. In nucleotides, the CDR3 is TGTGCCAGTAGTATAGCCCCTAGCGAGAACTACGAGCAGTACTTC.

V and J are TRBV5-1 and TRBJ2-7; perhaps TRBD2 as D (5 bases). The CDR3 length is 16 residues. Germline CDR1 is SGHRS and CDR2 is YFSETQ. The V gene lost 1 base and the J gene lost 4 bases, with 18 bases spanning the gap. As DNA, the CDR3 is TGCGCCAGCAGCTTGTTGGGAGTCAGAGTGGGGTACGAGCAGTACTTC. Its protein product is CASSLLGVRVGYEQYF.

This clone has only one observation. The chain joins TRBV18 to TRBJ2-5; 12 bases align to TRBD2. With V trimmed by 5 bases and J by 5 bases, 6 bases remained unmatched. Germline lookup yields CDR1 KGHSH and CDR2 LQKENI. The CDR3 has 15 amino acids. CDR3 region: CASSATSGSRETQYF. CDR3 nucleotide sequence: TGTGCCAGCTCAGCGACTAGCGGGAGTAGGGAGACCCAGTACTTC.

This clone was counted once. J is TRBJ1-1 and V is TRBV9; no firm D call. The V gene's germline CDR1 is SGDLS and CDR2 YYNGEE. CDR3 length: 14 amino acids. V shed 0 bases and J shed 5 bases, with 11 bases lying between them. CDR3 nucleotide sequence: TGTGCCAGCAGCGTAGCGGGGAGGAGTACTGAAGCTTTCTTT. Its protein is CASSVAGRSTEAFF.

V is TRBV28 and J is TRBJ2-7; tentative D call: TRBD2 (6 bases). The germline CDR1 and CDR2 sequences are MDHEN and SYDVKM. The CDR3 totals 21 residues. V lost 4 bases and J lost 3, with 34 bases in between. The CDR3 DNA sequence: TGTGCCAGCAGTTCCGCGGGCGTCATACCTCGTACGGCGGGACTTTTCTACGAGCAGTACTTC. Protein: CASSSAGVIPRTAGLFYEQYF.

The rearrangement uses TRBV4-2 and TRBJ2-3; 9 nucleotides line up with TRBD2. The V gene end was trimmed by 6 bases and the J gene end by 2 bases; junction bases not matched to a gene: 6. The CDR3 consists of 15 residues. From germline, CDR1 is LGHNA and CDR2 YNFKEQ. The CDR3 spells CASRVAGGVTDTQYF. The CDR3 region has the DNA TGTGCCAGCAGGGTCGCGGGAGGGGTCACAGATACGCAGTATTTT.

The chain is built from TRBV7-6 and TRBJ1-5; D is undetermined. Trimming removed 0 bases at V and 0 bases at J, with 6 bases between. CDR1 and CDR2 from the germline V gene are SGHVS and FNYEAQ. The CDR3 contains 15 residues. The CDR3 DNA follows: TGTGCCAGCAGCTTAGCCGTTTCTAGCAATCAGCCCCAGCATTTT. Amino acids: CASSLAVSSNQPQHF.

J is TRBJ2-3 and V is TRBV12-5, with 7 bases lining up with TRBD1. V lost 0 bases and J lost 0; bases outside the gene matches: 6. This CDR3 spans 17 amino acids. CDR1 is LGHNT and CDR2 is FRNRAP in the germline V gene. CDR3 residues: CASGLVTGTASTDTQYF. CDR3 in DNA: TGTGCTAGTGGTTTGGTAACCGGGACAGCTAGCACAGATACGCAGTATTTT. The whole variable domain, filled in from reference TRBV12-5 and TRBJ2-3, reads DARVTQTPRHKVTEMGQEVTMRCQPILGHNTVFWYRQTMMQGLELLAYFRNRAPLDDSGMPKDRFSAEMPDATLATLKIQPSEPRDSAVYFCASGLVTGTASTDTQYFGPGTRLTVL.

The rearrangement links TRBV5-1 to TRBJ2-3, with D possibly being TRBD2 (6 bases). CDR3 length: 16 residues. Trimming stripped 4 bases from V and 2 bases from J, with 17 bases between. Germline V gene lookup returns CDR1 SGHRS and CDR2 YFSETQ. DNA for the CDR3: TGCGCCAGCAGCAGCGCCGGAGGGCACCCCACAGATACGCAGTATTTT. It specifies CASSSAGGHPTDTQYF.

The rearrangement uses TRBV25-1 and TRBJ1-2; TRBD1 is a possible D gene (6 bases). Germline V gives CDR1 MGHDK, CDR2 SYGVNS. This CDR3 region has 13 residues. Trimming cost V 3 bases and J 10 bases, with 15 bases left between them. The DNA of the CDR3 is TGTGCCAGCAGTGATTCCTACAGGGCCCTCTACACCTTC. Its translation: CASSDSYRALYTF.

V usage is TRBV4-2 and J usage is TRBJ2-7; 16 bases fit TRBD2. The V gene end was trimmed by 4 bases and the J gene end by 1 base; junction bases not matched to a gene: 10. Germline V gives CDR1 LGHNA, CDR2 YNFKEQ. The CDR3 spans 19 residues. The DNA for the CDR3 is TGTGCCAGCAGCCCGTTTAGAGGGACTAGCGGGAGGGTATCCTACGAGCAGTACTTC. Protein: CASSPFRGTSGRVSYEQYF.

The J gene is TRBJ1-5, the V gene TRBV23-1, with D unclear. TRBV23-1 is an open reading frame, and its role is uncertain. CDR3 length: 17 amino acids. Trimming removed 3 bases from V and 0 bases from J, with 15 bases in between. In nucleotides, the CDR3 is TGCGCCAGCAGTCATCAAGGAGACGCATATAGCAATCAGCCCCAGCATTTT. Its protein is CASSHQGDAYSNQPQHF.

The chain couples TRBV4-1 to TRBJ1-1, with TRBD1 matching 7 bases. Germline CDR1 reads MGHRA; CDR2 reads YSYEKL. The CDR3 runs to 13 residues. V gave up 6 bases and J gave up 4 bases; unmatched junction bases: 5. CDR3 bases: TGCGCCAGCAGACCCACAGGGGCCACTGAAGCTTTCTTT. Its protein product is CASRPTGATEAFF.